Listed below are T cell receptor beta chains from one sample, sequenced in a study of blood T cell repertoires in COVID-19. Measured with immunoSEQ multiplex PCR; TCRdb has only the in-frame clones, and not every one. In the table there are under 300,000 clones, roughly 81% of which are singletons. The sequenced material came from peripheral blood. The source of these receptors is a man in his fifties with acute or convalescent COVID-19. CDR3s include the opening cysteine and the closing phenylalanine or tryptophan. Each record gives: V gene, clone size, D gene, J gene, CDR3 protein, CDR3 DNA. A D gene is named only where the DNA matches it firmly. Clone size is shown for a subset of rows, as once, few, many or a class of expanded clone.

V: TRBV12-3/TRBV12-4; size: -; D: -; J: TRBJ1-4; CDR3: CASSLQIEKLFF; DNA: TGTGCCAGCAGTTTACAGATTGAAAAACTGTTTTTT
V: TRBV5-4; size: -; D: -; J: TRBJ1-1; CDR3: CASSLQMNTEAFF; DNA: TGTGCCAGCAGCTTGCAGATGAACACTGAAGCTTTCTTT
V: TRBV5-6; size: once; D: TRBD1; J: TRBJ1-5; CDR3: CASSTTGLRNQPQHF; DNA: TGTGCCAGCAGCACGACAGGGCTACGCAATCAGCCCCAGCATTTT
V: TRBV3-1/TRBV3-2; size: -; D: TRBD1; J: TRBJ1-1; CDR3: CASSQEFWTGLKNTEAFF; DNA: TGTGCCAGCAGCCAAGAGTTCTGGACAGGGTTGAAGAACACTGAAGCTTTCTTT
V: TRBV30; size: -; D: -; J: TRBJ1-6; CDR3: CAHGWGGSNSPLHF; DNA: TGTGCCCACGGTTGGGGGGGTAGCAATTCACCCCTCCACTTT
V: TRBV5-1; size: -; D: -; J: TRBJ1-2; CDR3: CASSVTGSYGYTF; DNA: TGCGCCAGCAGCGTGACAGGTTCCTATGGCTACACCTTC
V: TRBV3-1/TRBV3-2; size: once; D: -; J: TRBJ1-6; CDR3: CASSQFGNSPLHF; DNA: TGTGCCAGCAGCCAATTCGGGAATTCACCCCTCCACTTT
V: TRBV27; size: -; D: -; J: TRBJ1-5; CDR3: CASSFGRERQPQHF; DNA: TGTGCCAGCAGTTTTGGCAGGGAACGTCAGCCCCAGCATTTT
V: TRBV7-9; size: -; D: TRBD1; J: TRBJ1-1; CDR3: CASSPRGWNTEAFF; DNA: TGTGCCAGCAGCCCCAGGGGGTGGAACACTGAAGCTTTCTTT
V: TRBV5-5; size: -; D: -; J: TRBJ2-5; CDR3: CASSAPGQPQETQYF; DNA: TGTGCCAGCAGCGCCCCTGGACAGCCCCAAGAGACCCAGTACTTC
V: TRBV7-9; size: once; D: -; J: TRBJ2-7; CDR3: CASSLRQSSYEQYF; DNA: TGTGCCAGCAGCTTAAGACAGTCCTCCTACGAGCAGTACTTC
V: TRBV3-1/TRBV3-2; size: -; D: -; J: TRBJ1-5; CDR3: CASSQDSGNQPQHF; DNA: TGTGCCAGCAGCCAAGATTCGGGGAATCAGCCCCAGCATTTT
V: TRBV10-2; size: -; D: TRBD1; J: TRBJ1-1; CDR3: CASSEPGQRNTEAFF; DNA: TGCGCCAGCAGTGAGCCGGGACAGAGAAACACTGAAGCTTTCTTT
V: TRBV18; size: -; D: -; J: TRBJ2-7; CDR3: CASSPGNYEQYF; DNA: TGTGCCAGCTCACCCGGGAACTACGAGCAGTACTTC
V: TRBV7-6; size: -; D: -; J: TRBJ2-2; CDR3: CASSIQDPANTGELFF; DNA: TGTGCCAGCAGCATACAGGACCCTGCGAACACCGGGGAGCTGTTTTTT
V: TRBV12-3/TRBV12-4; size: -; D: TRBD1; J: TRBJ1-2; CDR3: CASRAGQQYGYTF; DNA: TGTGCCAGCAGGGCGGGACAGCAGTATGGCTACACCTTC
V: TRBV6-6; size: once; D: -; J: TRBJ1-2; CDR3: CASSLMRGGYTF; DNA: TGTGCCAGCAGTTTGATGAGAGGTGGCTACACCTTC
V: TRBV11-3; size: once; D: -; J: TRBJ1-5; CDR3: CASSQGPDNQPQHF; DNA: TGTGCCAGCAGTCAGGGGCCAGACAATCAGCCCCAGCATTTT